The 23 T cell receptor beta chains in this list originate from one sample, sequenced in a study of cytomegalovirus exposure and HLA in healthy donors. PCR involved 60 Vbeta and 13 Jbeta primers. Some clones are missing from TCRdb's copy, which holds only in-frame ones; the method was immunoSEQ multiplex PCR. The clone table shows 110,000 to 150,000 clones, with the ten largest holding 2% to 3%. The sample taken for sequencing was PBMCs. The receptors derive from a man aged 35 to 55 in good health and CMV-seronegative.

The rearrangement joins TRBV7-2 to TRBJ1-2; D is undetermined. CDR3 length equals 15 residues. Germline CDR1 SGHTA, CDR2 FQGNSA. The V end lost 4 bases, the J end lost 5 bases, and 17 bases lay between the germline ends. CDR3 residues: CASSSGIKTRYGYTF. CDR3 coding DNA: TGTGCCAGCAGCTCCGGGATTAAAACCCGGTATGGCTACACCTTC.

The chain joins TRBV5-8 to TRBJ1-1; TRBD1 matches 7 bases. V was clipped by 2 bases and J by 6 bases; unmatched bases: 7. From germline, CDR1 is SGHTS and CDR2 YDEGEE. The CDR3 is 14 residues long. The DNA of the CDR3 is TGTGCCAGCAGCTTCGACAGGGATTTACCTGAAGCTTTCTTT. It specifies CASSFDRDLPEAFF.

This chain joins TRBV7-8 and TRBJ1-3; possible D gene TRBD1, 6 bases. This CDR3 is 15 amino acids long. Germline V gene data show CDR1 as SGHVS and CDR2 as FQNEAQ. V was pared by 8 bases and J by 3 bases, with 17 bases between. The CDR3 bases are TGTGCCAGCTCTGTGCGGAGGGGGGGTGGAAACACCATATATTTT. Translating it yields CASSVRRGGGNTIYF.

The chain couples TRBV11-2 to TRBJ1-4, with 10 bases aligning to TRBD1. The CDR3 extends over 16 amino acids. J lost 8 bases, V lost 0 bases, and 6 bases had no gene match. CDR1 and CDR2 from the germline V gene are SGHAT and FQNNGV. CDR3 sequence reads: CASSLDWTGGREKLFF. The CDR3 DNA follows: TGTGCCAGCAGCTTAGATTGGACAGGGGGACGCGAAAAACTGTTTTTT.

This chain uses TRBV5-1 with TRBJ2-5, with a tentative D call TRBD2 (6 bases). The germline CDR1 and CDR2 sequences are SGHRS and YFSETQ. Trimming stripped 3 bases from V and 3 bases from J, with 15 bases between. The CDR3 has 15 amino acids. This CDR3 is CASSSRTSREETQYF. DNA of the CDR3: TGCGCCAGCAGCTCGAGAACTAGCCGGGAAGAGACCCAGTACTTC.

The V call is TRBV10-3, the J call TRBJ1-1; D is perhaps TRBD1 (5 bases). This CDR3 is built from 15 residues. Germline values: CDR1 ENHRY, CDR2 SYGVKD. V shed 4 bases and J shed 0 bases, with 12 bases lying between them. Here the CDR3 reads CAISGGGFLNTEAFF. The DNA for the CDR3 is TGTGCCATCAGTGGCGGGGGTTTCTTGAACACTGAAGCTTTCTTT.

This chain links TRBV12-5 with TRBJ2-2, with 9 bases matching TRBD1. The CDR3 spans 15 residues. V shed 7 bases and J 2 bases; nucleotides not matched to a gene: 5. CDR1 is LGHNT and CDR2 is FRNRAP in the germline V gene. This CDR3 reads CASALGQGNTGELFF. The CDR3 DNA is TGTGCTAGTGCCCTGGGACAGGGAAACACCGGGGAGCTGTTTTTT. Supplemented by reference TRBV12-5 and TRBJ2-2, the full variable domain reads DARVTQTPRHKVTEMGQEVTMRCQPILGHNTVFWYRQTMMQGLELLAYFRNRAPLDDSGMPKDRFSAEMPDATLATLKIQPSEPRDSAVYFCASALGQGNTGELFFGEGSRLTVL.

CDR3 bases: TGCGCCAGCCAAGCGACAGGCCTGAACACCGGGGAGCTGTTTTTT. Amino acid sequence: CASQATGLNTGELFF. The V call is TRBV5-1, the J call TRBJ2-2; a possible D gene is TRBD1 (6 bases). This CDR3 comprises 15 residues. The germline V and J ends were trimmed by 7 bases and 1 base, with 14 bases remaining between them. Per germline, CDR1 SGHRS and CDR2 YFSETQ.

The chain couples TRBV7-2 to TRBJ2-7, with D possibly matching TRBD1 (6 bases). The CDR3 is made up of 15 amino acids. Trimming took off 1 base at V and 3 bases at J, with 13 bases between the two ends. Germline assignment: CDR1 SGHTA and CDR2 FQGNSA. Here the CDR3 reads CASSLVATGRYEQYF. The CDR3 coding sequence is TGTGCCAGCAGCTTAGTTGCCACAGGGCGCTACGAGCAGTACTTC.

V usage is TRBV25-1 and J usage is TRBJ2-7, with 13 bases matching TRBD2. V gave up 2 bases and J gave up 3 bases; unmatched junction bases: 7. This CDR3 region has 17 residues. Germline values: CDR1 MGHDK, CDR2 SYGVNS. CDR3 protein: CASSERGTSGVSYEQYF. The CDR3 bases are TGTGCCAGCAGTGAACGCGGGACTAGCGGGGTAAGCTACGAGCAGTACTTC.

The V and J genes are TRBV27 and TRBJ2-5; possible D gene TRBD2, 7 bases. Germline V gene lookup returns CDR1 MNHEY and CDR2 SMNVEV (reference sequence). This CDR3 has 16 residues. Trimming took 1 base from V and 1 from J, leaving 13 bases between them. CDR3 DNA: TGTGCCAGCAGTTTATGGGGCGGGGGCTCCCAAGAGACCCAGTACTTC. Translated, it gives CASSLWGGGSQETQYF.

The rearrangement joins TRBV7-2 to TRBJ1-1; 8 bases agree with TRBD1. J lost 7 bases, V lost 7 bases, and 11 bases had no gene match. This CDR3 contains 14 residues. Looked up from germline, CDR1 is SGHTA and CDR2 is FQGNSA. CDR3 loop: CASKLTGANREAFF. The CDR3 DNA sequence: TGTGCCAGCAAACTGACAGGGGCCAACCGTGAAGCTTTCTTT.

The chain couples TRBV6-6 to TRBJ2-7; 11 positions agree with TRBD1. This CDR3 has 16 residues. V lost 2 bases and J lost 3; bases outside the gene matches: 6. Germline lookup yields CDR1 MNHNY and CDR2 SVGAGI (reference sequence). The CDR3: CASSYPDRGQIYEQYF. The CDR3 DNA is TGTGCCAGCAGTTACCCGGACAGGGGGCAAATCTACGAGCAGTACTTC.

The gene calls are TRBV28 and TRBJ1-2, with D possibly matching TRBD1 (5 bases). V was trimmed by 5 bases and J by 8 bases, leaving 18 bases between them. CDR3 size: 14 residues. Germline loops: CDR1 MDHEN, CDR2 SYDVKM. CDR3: CASSAPGGGLGYTF. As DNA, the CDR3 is TGTGCCAGCAGTGCGCCGGGGGGAGGGCTGGGCTACACCTTC.

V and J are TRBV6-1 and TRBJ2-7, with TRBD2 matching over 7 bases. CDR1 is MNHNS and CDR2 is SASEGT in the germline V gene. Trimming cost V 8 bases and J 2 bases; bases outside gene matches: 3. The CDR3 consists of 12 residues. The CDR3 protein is CASGRGPYEQYF. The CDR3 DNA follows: TGTGCCAGCGGGAGGGGCCCCTACGAGCAGTACTTC.

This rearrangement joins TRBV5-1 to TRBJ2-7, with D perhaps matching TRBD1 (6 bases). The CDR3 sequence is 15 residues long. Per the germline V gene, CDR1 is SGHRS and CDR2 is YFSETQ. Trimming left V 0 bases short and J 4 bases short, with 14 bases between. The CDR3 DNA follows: TGCGCCAGCAGCTTGGGGCAGGGGCAGTCGTACGAGCAGTACTTC. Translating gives CASSLGQGQSYEQYF.

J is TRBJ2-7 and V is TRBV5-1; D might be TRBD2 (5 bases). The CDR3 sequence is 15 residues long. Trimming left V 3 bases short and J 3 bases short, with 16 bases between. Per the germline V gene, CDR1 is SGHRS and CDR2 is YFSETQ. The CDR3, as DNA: TGCGCCAGCAGCTACCGGGCCATCCGGGACTACGAGCAGTACTTC. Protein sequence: CASSYRAIRDYEQYF.

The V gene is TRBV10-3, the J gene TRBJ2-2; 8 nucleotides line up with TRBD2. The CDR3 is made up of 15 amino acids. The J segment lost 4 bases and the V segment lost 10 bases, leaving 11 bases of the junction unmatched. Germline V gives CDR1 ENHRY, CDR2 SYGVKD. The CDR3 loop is CATYGAGEGTGELFF. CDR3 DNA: TGTGCCACCTACGGAGCGGGGGAGGGCACCGGGGAGCTGTTTTTT.

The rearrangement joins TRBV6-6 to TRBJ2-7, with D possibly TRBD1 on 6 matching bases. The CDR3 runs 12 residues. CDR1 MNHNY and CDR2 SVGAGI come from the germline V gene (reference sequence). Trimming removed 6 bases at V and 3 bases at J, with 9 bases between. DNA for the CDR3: TGTGCCAGCAGGATACAGGGCTACGAGCAGTACTTC. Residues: CASRIQGYEQYF.

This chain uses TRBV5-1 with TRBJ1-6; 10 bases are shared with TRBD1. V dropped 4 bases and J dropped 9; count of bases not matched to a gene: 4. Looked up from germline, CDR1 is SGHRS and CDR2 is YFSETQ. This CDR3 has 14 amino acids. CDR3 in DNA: TGCGCCAGCAGCAGGGACAGGGGCGGTTCACCCCTCCACTTT. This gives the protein CASSRDRGGSPLHF.

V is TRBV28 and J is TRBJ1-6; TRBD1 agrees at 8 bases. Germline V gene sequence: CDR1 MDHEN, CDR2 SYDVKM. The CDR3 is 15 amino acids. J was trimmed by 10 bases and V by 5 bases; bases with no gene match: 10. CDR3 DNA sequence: TGTGCCAGCAGTGTCAGGGGGCGCAGCCGATCACCCCTCCACTTT. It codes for CASSVRGRSRSPLHF.

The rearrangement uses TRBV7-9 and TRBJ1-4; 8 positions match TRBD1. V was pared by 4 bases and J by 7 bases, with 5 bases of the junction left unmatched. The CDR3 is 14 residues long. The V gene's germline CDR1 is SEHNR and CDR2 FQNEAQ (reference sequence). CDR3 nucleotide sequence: TGTGCCAGCAGCTCAGGGACAGGTTTTGAAAAACTGTTTTTT. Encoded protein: CASSSGTGFEKLFF.

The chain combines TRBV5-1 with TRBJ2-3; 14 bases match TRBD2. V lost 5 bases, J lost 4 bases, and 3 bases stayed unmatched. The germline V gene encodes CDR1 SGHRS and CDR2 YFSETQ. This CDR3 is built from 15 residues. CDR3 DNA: TGCGCCAGCAGTCCGGGACTAGCGGGGGCAGATACGCAGTATTTT. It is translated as CASSPGLAGADTQYF.